Below, one TCR beta chain is given with its context. Sequencing was designed to attain a depth spanning 1 in 200,000 to 1 in 1 million T cells. The protocol was immunoSEQ multiplex PCR, while the TCRdb copy is restricted to in-frame clones and leaves out a portion. The sample includes about 310,000 clones, 80% of them seen just once. V shed 3 bases and J 4 bases; nucleotides not matched to a gene: 12. The CDR3 runs 16 residues. Germline V gene sequence: CDR1 MGHDK, CDR2 SYGVNS. This record belongs to a study of cytotoxic CD8 clonotypes in ibrutinib-treated CLL. This clonotype originated in a human donor with chronic lymphocytic leukemia. The gene calls are TRBV25-1 and TRBJ2-7, with TRBD1 identical over 7 bases. This specimen consisted of PBMCs, obtained before ibrutinib treatment. The CDR3 loop reads CASSDALQGNQYEQYF. CDR3 DNA sequence: TGTGCCAGCAGTGATGCCTTACAGGGGAATCAATACGAGCAGTACTTC.